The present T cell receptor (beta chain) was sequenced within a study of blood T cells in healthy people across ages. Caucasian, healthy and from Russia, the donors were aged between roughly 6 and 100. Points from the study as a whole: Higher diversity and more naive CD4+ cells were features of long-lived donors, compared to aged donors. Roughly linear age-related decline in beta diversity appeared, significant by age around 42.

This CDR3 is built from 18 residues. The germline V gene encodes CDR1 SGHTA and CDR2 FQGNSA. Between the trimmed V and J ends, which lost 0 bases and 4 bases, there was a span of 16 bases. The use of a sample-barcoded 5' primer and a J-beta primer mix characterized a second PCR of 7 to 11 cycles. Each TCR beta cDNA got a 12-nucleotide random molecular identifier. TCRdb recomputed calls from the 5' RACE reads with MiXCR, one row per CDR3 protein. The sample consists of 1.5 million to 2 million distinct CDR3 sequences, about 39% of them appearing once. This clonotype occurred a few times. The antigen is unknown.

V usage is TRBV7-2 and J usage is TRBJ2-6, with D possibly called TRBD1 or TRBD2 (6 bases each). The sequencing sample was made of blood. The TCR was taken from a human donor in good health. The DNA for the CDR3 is TGTGCCAGCAGCTTAGCGGGGGGCTTTCCCGGAGGGGCCAACGTCCTGACTTTC. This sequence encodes CASSLAGGFPGGANVLTF. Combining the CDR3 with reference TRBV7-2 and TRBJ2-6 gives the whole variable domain GAGVSQSPSNKVTEKGKDVELRCDPISGHTALYWYRQSLGQGLEFLIYFQGNSAPDKSGLPSDRFSAERTGGSVSTLTIQRTQQEDSAVYLCASSLAGGFPGGANVLTFGAGSRLTVL.